This entry is about one T cell receptor (beta chain). The data are from a study of control samples from healthy donors and cancer patients. The data were produced by immunoSEQ multiplex PCR, yet TCRdb's version contains in-frame clones alone and is incomplete. The data show about 45,000 clones, with approximately 90% seen just once and around 23% held by the top ten. The sample consisted of PBMCs. The receptor's source is a middle-aged woman with head and neck cancer.

In DNA, the CDR3 is TGTGCCAGCAGCGGCTCAGGGGGCGCGAACACTGAAGCTTTCTTT. It codes for CASSGSGGANTEAFF. The chain carries TRBV5-4 and TRBJ1-1, with 8 bases aligning to TRBD1. This CDR3 has 15 amino acids. V gave up 4 bases and J gave up 1 base; unmatched junction bases: 6. Germline-derived CDR1 and CDR2 are SGHNT and YYREEE (reference sequence).